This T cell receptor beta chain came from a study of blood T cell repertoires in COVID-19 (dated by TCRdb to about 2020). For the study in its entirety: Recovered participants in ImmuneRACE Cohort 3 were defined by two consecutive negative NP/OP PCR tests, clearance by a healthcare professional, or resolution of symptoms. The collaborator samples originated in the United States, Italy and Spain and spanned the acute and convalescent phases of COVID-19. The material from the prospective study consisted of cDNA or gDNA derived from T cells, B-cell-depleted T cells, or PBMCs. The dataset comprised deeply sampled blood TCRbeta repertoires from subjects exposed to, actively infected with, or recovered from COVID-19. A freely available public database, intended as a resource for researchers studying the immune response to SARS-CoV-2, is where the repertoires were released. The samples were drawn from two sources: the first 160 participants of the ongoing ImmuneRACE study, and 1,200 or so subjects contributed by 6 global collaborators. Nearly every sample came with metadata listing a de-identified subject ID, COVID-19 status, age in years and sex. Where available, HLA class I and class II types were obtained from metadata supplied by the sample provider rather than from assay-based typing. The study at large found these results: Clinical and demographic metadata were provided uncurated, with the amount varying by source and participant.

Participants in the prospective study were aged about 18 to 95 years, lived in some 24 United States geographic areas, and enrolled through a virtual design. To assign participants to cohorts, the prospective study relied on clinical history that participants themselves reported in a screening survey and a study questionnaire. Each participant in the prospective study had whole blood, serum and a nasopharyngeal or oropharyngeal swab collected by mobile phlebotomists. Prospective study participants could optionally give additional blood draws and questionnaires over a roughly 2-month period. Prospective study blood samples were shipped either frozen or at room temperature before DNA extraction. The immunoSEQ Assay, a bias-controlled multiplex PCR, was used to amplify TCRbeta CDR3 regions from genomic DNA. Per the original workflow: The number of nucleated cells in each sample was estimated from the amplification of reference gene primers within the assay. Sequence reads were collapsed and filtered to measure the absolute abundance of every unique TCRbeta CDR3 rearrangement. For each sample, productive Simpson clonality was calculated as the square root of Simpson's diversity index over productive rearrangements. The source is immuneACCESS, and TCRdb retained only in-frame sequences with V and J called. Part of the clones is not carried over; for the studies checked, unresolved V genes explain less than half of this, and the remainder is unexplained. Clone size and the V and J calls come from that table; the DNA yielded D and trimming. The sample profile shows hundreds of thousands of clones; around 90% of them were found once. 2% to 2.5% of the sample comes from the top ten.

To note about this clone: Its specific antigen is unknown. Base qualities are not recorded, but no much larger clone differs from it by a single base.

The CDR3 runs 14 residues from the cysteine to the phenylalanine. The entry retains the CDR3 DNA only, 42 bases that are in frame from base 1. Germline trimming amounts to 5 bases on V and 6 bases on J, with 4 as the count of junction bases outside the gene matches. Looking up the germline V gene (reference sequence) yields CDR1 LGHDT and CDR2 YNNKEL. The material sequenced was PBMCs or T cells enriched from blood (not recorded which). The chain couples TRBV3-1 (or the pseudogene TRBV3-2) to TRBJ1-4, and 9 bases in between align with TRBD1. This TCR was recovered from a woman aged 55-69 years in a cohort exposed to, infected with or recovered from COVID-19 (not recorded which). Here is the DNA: TGTGCCAGCAGCACCTGGGACAGGGATGAAAAACTGTTTTTT. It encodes CASSTWDRDEKLFF.